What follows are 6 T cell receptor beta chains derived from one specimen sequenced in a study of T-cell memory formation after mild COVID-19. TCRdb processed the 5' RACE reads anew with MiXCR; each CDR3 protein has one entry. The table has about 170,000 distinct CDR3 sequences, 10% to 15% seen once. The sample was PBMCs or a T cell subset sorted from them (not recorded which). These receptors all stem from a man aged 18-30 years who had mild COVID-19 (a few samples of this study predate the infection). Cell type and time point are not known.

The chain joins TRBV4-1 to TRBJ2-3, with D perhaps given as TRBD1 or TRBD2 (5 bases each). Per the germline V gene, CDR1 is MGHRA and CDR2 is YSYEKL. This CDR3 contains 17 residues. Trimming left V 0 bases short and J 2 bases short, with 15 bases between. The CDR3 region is CASSQDHGTHVTDTQYF. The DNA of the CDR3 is TGCGCCAGCAGCCAAGATCACGGGACCCACGTCACAGATACGCAGTATTTT.

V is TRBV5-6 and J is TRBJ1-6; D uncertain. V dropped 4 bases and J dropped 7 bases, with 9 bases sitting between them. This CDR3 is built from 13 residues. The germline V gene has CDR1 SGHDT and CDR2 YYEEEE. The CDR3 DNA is TGTGCCAGCAGCCTGACGGCCAATTCACCCCTCCACTTT. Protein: CASSLTANSPLHF.

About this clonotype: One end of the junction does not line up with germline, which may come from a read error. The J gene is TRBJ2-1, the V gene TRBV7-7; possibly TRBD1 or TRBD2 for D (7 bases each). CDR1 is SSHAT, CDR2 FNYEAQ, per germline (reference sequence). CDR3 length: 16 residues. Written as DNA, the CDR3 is TGTGCTAGCAGTCCAGGGGGTAGCGGGCTCCTCAATGAGCAGTTCTTC. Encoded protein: CASSPGGSGLLNEQFF.

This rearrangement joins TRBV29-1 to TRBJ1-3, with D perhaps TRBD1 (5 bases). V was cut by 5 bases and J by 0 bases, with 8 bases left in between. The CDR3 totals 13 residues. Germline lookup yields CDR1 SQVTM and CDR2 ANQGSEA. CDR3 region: CSVRGNSGNTIYF. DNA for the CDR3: TGCAGCGTTAGGGGTAACTCTGGAAACACCATATATTTT.

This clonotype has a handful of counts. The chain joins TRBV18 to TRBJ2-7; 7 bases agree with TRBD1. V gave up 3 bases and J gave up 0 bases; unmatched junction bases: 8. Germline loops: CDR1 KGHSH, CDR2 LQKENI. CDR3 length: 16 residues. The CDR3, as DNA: TGTGCCAGCTCACCCACTGTAGGGGGCCTCTCCTACGAGCAGTACGTC. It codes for CASSPTVGGLSYEQYV.

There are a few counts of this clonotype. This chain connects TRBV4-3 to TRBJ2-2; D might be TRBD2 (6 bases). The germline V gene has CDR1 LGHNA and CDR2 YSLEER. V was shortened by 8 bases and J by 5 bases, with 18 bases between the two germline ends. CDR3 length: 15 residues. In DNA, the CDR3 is TGCGCCAGCGCCAGGGATGGCGGAGGGACCGGGGAGCTGTTTTTT. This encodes CASARDGGGTGELFF.